What follows are 30 T cell receptor beta chains derived from one specimen sequenced in a study of blood T cell repertoires in COVID-19. The data were produced by immunoSEQ multiplex PCR, yet TCRdb's version contains in-frame clones alone and is incomplete. The sample lists 170,000 or so clones; 90% were seen once. The sequenced material came from peripheral blood. All receptors come from a man aged 50 to 59 with acute or convalescent COVID-19.

This clone is a singleton in its sample. The chain employs TRBV3-1 (or the pseudogene TRBV3-2) and TRBJ2-1; no reliable D call. This CDR3 has 15 residues. CDR1 and CDR2 (germline): LGHDT, YNNKEL (reference sequence). Trimming pared 3 bases from V and 2 bases from J, leaving 11 bases between. The CDR3 sequence is CASSHGSVPYNEQFF. As DNA, the CDR3 is TGTGCCAGCAGCCACGGTTCGGTTCCCTACAATGAGCAGTTCTTC.

The chain recombines TRBV27 with TRBJ1-6; D is possibly TRBD1 (6 bases). Trimming stripped 5 bases from V and 9 bases from J, with 14 bases between. Per the germline V gene, CDR1 is MNHEY and CDR2 is SMNVEV (reference sequence). CDR3 length equals 14 residues. In nucleotides, the CDR3 is TGTGCCAGCAGTCCCGGGGGGGCGAGTTCACCCCTCCACTTT. Its protein is CASSPGGASSPLHF.

CDR3 region: CASSPGENRGYTF. The CDR3 region has the DNA TGTGCCAGCAGCCCGGGCGAGAACAGGGGCTACACCTTC. V gene TRBV14 combines with J gene TRBJ1-2; weak D call: TRBD1 (5 bases). This CDR3 contains 13 residues. Trimming removed 4 bases at V and 8 bases at J, with 14 bases between. Germline loops: CDR1 SGHDN, CDR2 FVKESK.

The chain employs TRBV5-6 and TRBJ1-1, with D maybe TRBD1 (5 bases). Trimming shortened V by 0 bases and J by 5 bases, and 11 bases separated the two germline ends. The CDR3 length is 14 residues. CDR1 is SGHDT, CDR2 YYEEEE, per germline. CDR3 residues: CASSLGGRTTEAFF. Written as DNA, the CDR3 is TGTGCCAGCAGCTTGGGGGGGAGGACGACTGAAGCTTTCTTT.

The chain combines TRBV10-3 with TRBJ2-7; TRBD2 matches 13 bases. The V gene end was trimmed by 4 bases and the J gene end by 3 bases; junction bases not matched to a gene: 0. The CDR3 runs to 14 residues. From germline, CDR1 is ENHRY and CDR2 SYGVKD. The CDR3 loop is CAISGTSGGYEQYF. The CDR3 bases are TGTGCCATCAGTGGGACTAGCGGGGGCTACGAGCAGTACTTC.

The V and J genes are TRBV3-1 (or the pseudogene TRBV3-2) and TRBJ1-6, with a weak D call TRBD1 (6 bases). V lost 0 bases to trimming and J lost 4 bases, with 13 bases between them. The CDR3 is 17 amino acids. CDR1 is LGHDT and CDR2 is YNNKEL in the germline V gene (reference sequence). CDR3 in DNA: TGTGCCAGCAGCCAAGAAGGGAACAGGGCATATAATTCACCCCTCCACTTT. It is translated as CASSQEGNRAYNSPLHF.

The V gene is TRBV4-2, the J gene TRBJ1-5; TRBD1 matches 8 bases. Per germline, CDR1 LGHNA and CDR2 YNFKEQ. The ends lost 0 bases at V and 5 bases at J; junction bases unmatched: 6. This CDR3 contains 16 residues. CDR3 DNA sequence: TGTGCCAGCAGCCAAGATGGGCAGGGGGCTGATCAGCCCCAGCATTTT. It encodes CASSQDGQGADQPQHF.

This clone has a handful of counts. The V and J genes are TRBV10-3 and TRBJ1-2; 11 nucleotides line up with TRBD1. Germline lookup yields CDR1 ENHRY and CDR2 SYGVKD. V shed 4 bases and J 5 bases; nucleotides not matched to a gene: 3. This CDR3 contains 14 residues. The CDR3 sequence is CAISGGQGAYGYTF. In DNA form, the CDR3 reads TGTGCCATCAGTGGCGGACAGGGGGCTTATGGCTACACCTTC.

The gene calls are TRBV19 and TRBJ1-1; D unclear. Germline V lookup: CDR1 LNHDA, CDR2 SQIVND (reference sequence). Trimming left V 1 base short and J 3 bases short, with 12 bases between. This CDR3 has 15 residues. The CDR3 loop is CASSIARGPHTEAFF. The CDR3 DNA follows: TGTGCCAGTAGTATAGCCCGTGGCCCGCACACTGAAGCTTTCTTT.

The chain carries TRBV25-1 and TRBJ1-5; possibly TRBD1 for D (5 bases). Trimming removed 1 base from V and 4 bases from J, with 8 bases in between. The CDR3 consists of 14 residues. Germline V gene sequence: CDR1 MGHDK, CDR2 SYGVNS. In DNA form, the CDR3 reads TGTGCCAGCAGTGAATGGGGGGTGAATCAGCCCCAGCATTTT. Translated: CASSEWGVNQPQHF.

The rearrangement uses TRBV5-4 and TRBJ1-1; D possibly corresponds to TRBD1 (6 bases). The CDR3 loop spans 15 amino acids. V lost 0 bases, J lost 3 bases, and 12 bases lay in between. Germline CDR1 reads SGHNT; CDR2 reads YYREEE (reference sequence). The CDR3 coding sequence is TGTGCCAGCAGCTTGGCAGGGGCGTCGGACACTGAAGCTTTCTTT. Translated, it gives CASSLAGASDTEAFF.

The J gene is TRBJ2-5, the V gene TRBV15, with TRBD2 matching over 8 bases. This CDR3 is 16 amino acids long. Germline-derived CDR1 and CDR2 are LNHNV and YYDKDF (reference sequence). Trimming removed 0 bases from V and 7 bases from J; junction bases left unmatched: 10. The CDR3 loop reads CATSRDPPGGAGTQYF. CDR3 DNA sequence: TGTGCCACCAGCAGAGACCCGCCCGGGGGGGCTGGGACCCAGTACTTC.

CDR3 in amino acids: CATSRDLTGTGNTIYF. CDR3 DNA: TGTGCCACCAGCAGAGATCTGACAGGGACTGGAAACACCATATATTTT. The chain uses TRBV15 and TRBJ1-3, with 7 nucleotides matching TRBD1. The CDR3 is made up of 16 amino acids. The V segment lost 0 bases and the J segment 2 bases; nucleotides outside the gene matches: 4. The germline V gene has CDR1 LNHNV and CDR2 YYDKDF (reference sequence).

The rearrangement links TRBV7-2 to TRBJ2-1; 9 bases are a match to TRBD2. Germline CDR1 is SGHTA and CDR2 is FQGNSA. The length of the CDR3 is 16 residues. Germline trimming cut 5 bases from V and 10 bases from J; bases unmatched to any gene: 15. CDR3 sequence reads: CASSPHSSGSAGEQFF. CDR3 nucleotide sequence: TGTGCCAGCAGCCCCCACAGTAGCGGGAGTGCAGGAGAGCAGTTCTTC.

The rearrangement links TRBV18 to TRBJ2-7; the D gene is possibly TRBD1 (6 bases). Trimming stripped 3 bases from V and 4 bases from J, with 10 bases between. This CDR3 spans 13 amino acids. Germline loops: CDR1 KGHSH, CDR2 LQKENI. The CDR3 DNA reads TGTGCCAGCTCACCTTCGACAGGTTACGAGCAGTACTTC. The encoded protein is CASSPSTGYEQYF.

This chain links TRBV19 with TRBJ2-1; TRBD2 matches at 11 bases. Trimming removed 7 bases from V and 2 bases from J; junction bases left unmatched: 1. Germline V gene sequence: CDR1 LNHDA, CDR2 SQIVND (reference sequence). The CDR3 runs to 14 residues. CDR3 sequence reads: CASTSGRTYNEQFF. CDR3 coding DNA: TGTGCCAGTACTAGCGGGAGGACCTACAATGAGCAGTTCTTC.

The gene calls are TRBV4-3 and TRBJ1-6, with 7 bases aligning to TRBD1. The germline gives CDR1 LGHNA, CDR2 YSLEER. V lost 2 bases to trimming and J lost 8 bases; unmatched junction nucleotides: 3. This CDR3 comprises 14 residues. Here the CDR3 DNA reads TGCGCCAGCAGCCAATGGGACAGCGATTCACCCCTCCACTTT. This translates into CASSQWDSDSPLHF.

In nucleotides, the CDR3 is TGCAGCGTTAGGGACAGGGTGGACGGCTATGGCTACACCTTC. This sequence encodes CSVRDRVDGYGYTF. V gene TRBV29-1 combines with J gene TRBJ1-2; 9 bases agree with TRBD1. V was pared by 5 bases and J by 4 bases, with 8 bases of the junction left unmatched. Germline lookup yields CDR1 SQVTM and CDR2 ANQGSEA. The CDR3 runs 14 residues. The full variable domain, its missing parts supplied by reference TRBV29-1 and TRBJ1-2, is SAVISQKPSRDICQRGTSLTIQCQVDSQVTMMFWYRQQPGQSLTLIATANQGSEATYESGFVIDKFPISRPNLTFSTLTVSNMSPEDSSIYLCSVRDRVDGYGYTFGSGTRLTVV.

The chain is built from TRBV27 and TRBJ2-1, with D uncertain. CDR1 is MNHEY and CDR2 is SMNVEV in the germline V gene (reference sequence). V lost 6 bases and J 5 bases, leaving 8 bases between the germline ends. This CDR3 contains 12 residues. CDR3 amino acids: CASRGINNEQFF. In DNA, the CDR3 is TGTGCCAGCAGGGGCATCAACAATGAGCAGTTCTTC.

The chain combines TRBV5-4 with TRBJ1-4; 8 bases map to TRBD1. CDR1 is SGHNT and CDR2 is YYREEE in the germline V gene (reference sequence). V dropped 0 bases and J dropped 6; count of bases not matched to a gene: 4. The length of the CDR3 is 15 residues. The CDR3 region is CASSLDPGGDEKLFF. CDR3 in DNA: TGTGCCAGCAGCTTGGATCCAGGGGGCGATGAAAAACTGTTTTTT.

The gene calls are TRBV9 and TRBJ2-7; a possible D gene is TRBD2 (5 bases). This CDR3 comprises 18 residues. Deletions cut 0 bases from V and 2 bases from J, with 21 bases between. CDR1 and CDR2 (germline): SGDLS, YYNGEE. CDR3 sequence: CASSVAWTVFHPTYEQYF. The CDR3, as DNA: TGTGCCAGCAGCGTAGCCTGGACTGTTTTCCACCCTACCTACGAGCAGTACTTC.

On this clone: The identical CDR3 is also encoded by other nucleotide sequences in the sample. The gene calls are TRBV5-1 and TRBJ2-3; 8 bases are shared with TRBD2. V dropped 0 bases and J dropped 3; count of bases not matched to a gene: 0. Germline CDR1 SGHRS, CDR2 YFSETQ. The CDR3 contains 14 residues. The CDR3 DNA sequence: TGCGCCAGCAGCTTGGGACTAGCGACAGATACGCAGTATTTT. Its protein is CASSLGLATDTQYF.

The CDR3: CASSESGFSAGNTIYF. The CDR3 DNA sequence: TGCGCCAGCAGTGAGTCCGGGTTTTCGGCTGGAAACACCATATATTTT. V gene TRBV10-1 combines with J gene TRBJ1-3; D is unresolved. The CDR3 spans 16 residues. Germline CDR1 and CDR2: WNHNN and SYGVQD (reference sequence). Deletions cut 0 bases from V and 2 bases from J, with 11 bases between.

The rearrangement uses TRBV7-2 and TRBJ1-2; tentative D call: TRBD1 (5 bases). Germline V lookup: CDR1 SGHTA, CDR2 FQGNSA. CDR3 length: 14 amino acids. V lost 2 bases and J 6 bases, leaving 13 bases between the germline ends. In DNA, the CDR3 is TGTGCCAGCAGCTTAAGACAGCTTGCAGATGGCTACACCTTC. It is translated as CASSLRQLADGYTF.

This chain links TRBV19 with TRBJ1-2, with D hard to call. Germline V gene lookup returns CDR1 LNHDA and CDR2 SQIVND (reference sequence). Trimming left V 0 bases short and J 4 bases short, with 9 bases between. The CDR3 runs 14 residues. The CDR3 region is CASSIESASYGYTF. The CDR3 nucleotides are TGTGCCAGTAGTATAGAATCAGCTAGCTATGGCTACACCTTC.

The V and J genes are TRBV4-3 and TRBJ2-2, with 9 bases that match TRBD1. This CDR3 has 16 amino acids. J lost 5 bases, V lost 1 base, and 5 bases had no gene match. CDR1 and CDR2 (germline): LGHNA, YSLEER. The CDR3 DNA follows: TGCGCCAGCAGCCAAGGTTTGGGGACAGGGACCGGGGAGCTGTTTTTT. It yields the protein CASSQGLGTGTGELFF.

The genes are TRBV28 and TRBJ2-1; TRBD1 matches 8 bases. The CDR3 covers 17 residues. The germline CDR1 and CDR2 sequences are MDHEN and SYDVKM. V lost 4 bases and J lost 0; bases outside the gene matches: 8. The CDR3 loop is CASSWSGGPSSYNEQFF. The CDR3 bases are TGTGCCAGCAGTTGGTCAGGGGGCCCCAGCTCCTACAATGAGCAGTTCTTC.

The rearrangement links TRBV7-2 to TRBJ2-5, with a tentative D call TRBD2 (5 bases). The CDR3 totals 16 residues. CDR1 is SGHTA and CDR2 is FQGNSA in the germline V gene. V was shortened by 4 bases and J by 7 bases, with 22 bases between the two germline ends. The DNA for the CDR3 is TGTGCCAGCAGCTCCCCCTCGAGTGGGTCCGGAGGGACCCAGTACTTC. It specifies CASSSPSSGSGGTQYF.

This chain uses TRBV9 with TRBJ1-4, with a weak D call TRBD1 (5 bases). This CDR3 contains 15 residues. The germline V gene encodes CDR1 SGDLS and CDR2 YYNGEE. The V gene lost 2 bases and the J gene lost 0 bases, with 8 bases spanning the gap. CDR3 in amino acids: CASSVQGTTNEKLFF. The CDR3 DNA sequence: TGTGCCAGCAGCGTGCAGGGAACAACTAATGAAAAACTGTTTTTT.

The rearrangement joins TRBV7-8 to TRBJ2-7; D uncertain. This CDR3 spans 12 amino acids. V shed 3 bases and J shed 0 bases, with 3 bases lying between them. Germline lookup yields CDR1 SGHVS and CDR2 FQNEAQ. The chain's CDR3 is CASSFNSYEQYV. The CDR3 bases are TGTGCCAGCAGCTTTAACTCCTACGAGCAGTACGTC.